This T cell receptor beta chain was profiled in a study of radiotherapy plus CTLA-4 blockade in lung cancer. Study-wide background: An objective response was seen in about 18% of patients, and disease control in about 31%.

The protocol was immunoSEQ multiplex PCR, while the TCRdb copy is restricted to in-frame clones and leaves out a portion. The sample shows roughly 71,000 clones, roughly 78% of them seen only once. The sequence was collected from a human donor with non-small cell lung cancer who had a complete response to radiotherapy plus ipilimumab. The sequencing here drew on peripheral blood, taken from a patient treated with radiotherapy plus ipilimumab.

CDR3 sequence: CASTTFRARAHEQFF. For the CDR3, the DNA is TGTGCCAGCACTACCTTCCGGGCCCGTGCCCATGAGCAGTTCTTC. This chain links TRBV6-1 with TRBJ2-1; D gene ambiguous. Germline V CDR1 and CDR2: MNHNS, SASEGT. V lost 7 bases and J 8 bases, leaving 21 bases between the germline ends. The CDR3 loop spans 15 amino acids.